This TCR beta chain was captured by sequencing in a study of CD8 T cells in ankylosing spondylitis (TCRdb year 2017). A note on the overall study: T cell receptor beta repertoires were profiled in healthy donors and ankylosing spondylitis patients so that disease-linked TCR variants could be found. The full study cohort comprised 25 ankylosing spondylitis patients and some 110 healthy donors. Peripheral blood was sampled, and synovial fluid was also collected from ankylosing spondylitis patients.

Overall study results and their limits: In peripheral blood, the disease-linked clones were found at relatively low frequencies and had a CD8+ phenotype. Blood from ankylosing spondylitis patients appeared to be characterized by a TCR beta motif composed of about 8 highly homologous amino acid variants. Significant enrichment of the disease-linked clones was reported in matched synovial fluid samples from ankylosing spondylitis patients. Some TCR beta motif variants had previously been reported in synovial fluid and blood of reactive arthritis patients, which suggested common disease-initiation mechanisms.

Sequencing used an Illumina HiSeq 2500. Quantitative 5'-RACE with molecular barcodes was the method used to prepare the TCR beta libraries. In the original analysis: To identify disease-linked TCR variants, a new computational method was used, one built on a probabilistic model of VDJ rearrangement. The public reads were reprocessed in TCRdb via fastp at Q25 and MiXCR, keeping in-frame beta chains. Rows are unified per CDR3 protein, each entry keeping the most common DNA and genes. In this record, the V and J calls reflect TCRdb's handling and not the investigators' own analysis. In all, the sample holds about 240,000 distinct CDR3 sequences, and roughly 8.6% of those were seen once. Nearly 7% of the sample belongs to the ten largest clones. Including the terminal cysteine and phenylalanine, the CDR3 comprises 14 residues. Only the CDR3 DNA stays, 42 bases, in frame from base 1. CDR1 and CDR2, looked up from the germline V gene, are SGHVS and FNYEAQ. V is pared back by 5 bases and J by 4 bases, with 14 bases lying between the germline termini.

This clonotype has just a few counts. What antigen it recognizes has not been identified. There are no base qualities to consult, and no much larger clone falls within one base. The receptor's source is a male donor with ankylosing spondylitis or in good health (not recorded which). The sample taken for sequencing was blood, either unsorted or a sorted T cell fraction (not recorded which). The rearranged chain carries TRBV7-6 and TRBJ2-5; too little of a D gene remains to name it. CDR3 reads: CASSVSGLGETQYF. The nucleotide sequence is TGTGCCAGCAGCGTTTCAGGCTTAGGAGAGACCCAGTACTTC.